The 29 T cell receptor beta chains below all came from one sample that was sequenced in a study of response to subunit inactivated influenza vaccine. MiXCR, run by TCRdb on the RT-PCR reads, gives a single entry per CDR3 protein. Of more than 700,000 distinct CDR3 sequences listed, about 20% are singletons. Sequencing was performed on PBMCs from blood, taken about 5 days after vaccination. The source of these receptors is a man in his forties or fifties who received an inactivated influenza vaccine.

The genes are TRBV6-5 and TRBJ2-1; D could derive from TRBD1 or TRBD2 (5 bases each). CDR3 size: 15 residues. Germline lookup yields CDR1 MNHEY and CDR2 SVGAGI. Trimming took off 0 bases at V and 4 bases at J, with 10 bases between the two ends. This CDR3 reads CASSYSSGRYNEQFF. The CDR3 DNA reads TGTGCCAGCAGTTACTCTTCGGGGCGGTACAATGAGCAGTTCTTC.

The chain links TRBV5-5 to TRBJ2-7, with TRBD2 matching over 11 bases. The CDR3 consists of 18 residues. From germline, CDR1 is SGHKS and CDR2 YYEKEE (reference sequence). J lost 3 bases, V lost 4 bases, and 15 bases had no gene match. The CDR3 loop reads CASSKTGTSGPQGYEQYF. In nucleotides, the CDR3 is TGTGCCAGCAGCAAAACCGGGACTAGCGGACCTCAGGGCTACGAGCAGTACTTC. Filled out from reference TRBV5-5 and TRBJ2-7, the complete variable domain reads DAGVTQSPTHLIKTRGQQVTLRCSPISGHKSVSWYQQVLGQGPQFIFQYYEKEERGRGNFPDRFSARQFPNYSSELNVNALLLGDSALYLCASSKTGTSGPQGYEQYFGPGTRLTVT.

The chain couples TRBV12-3 or TRBV12-4 to TRBJ2-5, with 9 bases matching TRBD2. The junction had 10 bases not matched to a gene; V was cut back by 5 bases and J by 6 bases. The CDR3 loop spans 15 amino acids. The CDR3 sequence is CASSVWTSEDKTQYF. DNA for the CDR3: TGTGCCAGCAGTGTTTGGACTAGCGAGGATAAGACCCAGTACTTC.

This clonotype showed up just a few times. The chain carries TRBV20-1 and TRBJ2-5, with D possibly TRBD1 on 5 matching bases. Trimming took off 3 bases at V and 1 base at J, with 15 bases between the two ends. CDR3 length equals 15 residues. Germline V gene data show CDR1 as DFQATT and CDR2 as SNEGSKA (reference sequence). Here the CDR3 reads CSASDGRVGQETQYF. In nucleotides, the CDR3 is TGCAGTGCTAGTGATGGCAGGGTGGGCCAAGAGACCCAGTACTTC.

In its sample, this clonotype was seen a few times. This chain connects TRBV3-1 to TRBJ2-1; 7 bases map to TRBD2. V dropped 0 bases and J dropped 3; count of bases not matched to a gene: 2. CDR1 LGHDT and CDR2 YNNKEL come from the germline V gene (reference sequence). This CDR3 has 15 amino acids. In nucleotides, the CDR3 is TGTGCCAGCAGCCAAGATGGCGGGGGCTACAATGAGCAGTTCTTC. Amino acids: CASSQDGGGYNEQFF.

In regard to this clonotype: At one of its ends the junction is not consistent with the germline gene, which may arise from a read error. The chain couples TRBV6-2 or TRBV6-3 to TRBJ2-1; possible D gene TRBD2, 5 bases. The CDR3 is 15 amino acids. Germline CDR1 MNHEY, CDR2 SVGEGT. CDR3 nucleotide sequence: TGTGCCGGCAGCTACAGTAGCGCCGGATACAATGAGCAGTTCTTC. Translating gives CAGSYSSAGYNEQFF.

The gene calls are TRBV7-9 and TRBJ1-4; possibly TRBD1 for D (5 bases). This CDR3 has 15 residues. Germline V lookup: CDR1 SEHNR, CDR2 FQNEAQ (reference sequence). V was clipped by 3 bases and J by 6 bases, with 14 bases between them. The CDR3 DNA follows: TGTGCCAGCAGCTTGGGCGGGACCTTGGATGAAAAACTGTTTTTT. Its protein product is CASSLGGTLDEKLFF.

This clonotype has more than one count but fewer than ten. The chain links TRBV7-3 to TRBJ2-3, with D possibly TRBD2 on 6 matching bases. V was trimmed by 7 bases and J by 0 bases, leaving 14 bases between them. The CDR3 is 15 residues long. Germline CDR1 SGHTA, CDR2 FQGTGA. The CDR3 reads CASNIDGTSTDTQYF. The CDR3 region has the DNA TGTGCCAGCAATATCGACGGGACTAGCACAGATACGCAGTATTTT.

The chain couples TRBV6-5 to TRBJ2-3; TRBD2 matches 9 bases. CDR3 length equals 15 residues. After removal of 3 bases from V and 4 bases from J, the junction contained 5 bases not matched to a gene. In germline, CDR1 is MNHEY, CDR2 SVGAGI. CDR3 DNA sequence: TGTGCCAGCAGTTATATGCGGGGGGGCGCAGATACGCAGTATTTT. As protein: CASSYMRGGADTQYF.

The J gene is TRBJ1-6, the V gene TRBV28; 8 positions match TRBD1. Germline CDR1 and CDR2: MDHEN and SYDVKM. The trim removed 7 bases at V and 0 bases at J, leaving 2 bases unmatched. CDR3 size: 15 residues. The CDR3 spells CASKQGDSYNSPLHF. The CDR3 nucleotides are TGTGCCAGCAAACAGGGGGACTCCTATAATTCACCCCTCCACTTT.

This clonotype was picked up a small number of times. The CDR3 bases are TGTGCCAGCAGTTTTTCTGCAGGGCAAACCTACGAGCAGTACTTC. Translation: CASSFSAGQTYEQYF. V and J are TRBV12-3 or TRBV12-4 and TRBJ2-7, with a possible D match to TRBD1 (5 bases). V was shortened by 3 bases and J by 2 bases, with 14 bases between the two germline ends. This CDR3 has 15 residues.

The chain uses TRBV7-2 and TRBJ2-7, with TRBD1 matching 7 bases. The V segment lost 6 bases and the J segment 6 bases; nucleotides outside the gene matches: 5. This CDR3 is 12 amino acids long. The V gene's germline CDR1 is SGHTA and CDR2 FQGNSA. The CDR3 here is CASSKGASEQYF. The DNA of the CDR3 is TGTGCCAGCAGTAAGGGGGCCTCCGAGCAGTACTTC.

This rearrangement joins TRBV12-3 or TRBV12-4 to TRBJ1-1; tentatively, D is TRBD1 (6 bases). CDR3 length equals 16 residues. Trimming cost V 5 bases and J 6 bases, with 22 bases left between them. The CDR3 is CASSTPGAPRRAEAFF. As DNA, the CDR3 is TGTGCCAGCAGTACCCCGGGGGCCCCCAGAAGGGCTGAAGCTTTCTTT.

This chain links TRBV28 with TRBJ1-1; D uncertain. The CDR3 runs 15 residues. Germline V gives CDR1 MDHEN, CDR2 SYDVKM. V was trimmed by 2 bases and J by 4 bases, leaving 14 bases between them. CDR3 region: CASSLRGRFGTEAFF. In DNA form, the CDR3 reads TGTGCCAGCAGTTTAAGAGGGAGGTTTGGCACTGAAGCTTTCTTT.

This clonotype showed up many times. V and J are TRBV4-1 and TRBJ2-1, with TRBD1 identical over 9 bases. The germline gives CDR1 MGHRA, CDR2 YSYEKL. CDR3 size: 15 residues. J gave up 5 bases and V 5 bases, and 7 bases lay outside the gene matches. The CDR3 DNA sequence: TGCGCCAGCAGCAAAGGACAGGGGACTCACAATGAGCAGTTCTTC. Protein sequence: CASSKGQGTHNEQFF.

V is TRBV15 and J is TRBJ2-3; D might be TRBD1 (5 bases). Trimming shortened V by 1 base and J by 3 bases, and 14 bases separated the two germline ends. Germline CDR1 LNHNV, CDR2 YYDKDF (reference sequence). CDR3 length: 16 amino acids. The CDR3 DNA is TGTGCCACCAGCAGAGCCCTGGGCAGGGTTACAGATACGCAGTATTTT. Amino acids: CATSRALGRVTDTQYF.

The chain couples TRBV7-2 to TRBJ2-1, with D maybe TRBD2 (7 bases). Germline CDR1 SGHTA, CDR2 FQGNSA. This CDR3 spans 10 amino acids. The CDR3 protein is CAGGAHEQFF. The CDR3 DNA reads as TGTGCGGGGGGGGCGCATGAGCAGTTCTTC.

The V gene is TRBV28, the J gene TRBJ2-5; D possibly corresponds to TRBD1 (6 bases). Trimming left V 7 bases short and J 1 base short, with 16 bases between. This CDR3 comprises 15 residues. Per germline, CDR1 MDHEN and CDR2 SYDVKM. CDR3 loop: CASNPWTEGQETQYF. CDR3 DNA: TGTGCCAGCAACCCTTGGACAGAAGGCCAAGAGACCCAGTACTTC.

The sample holds one count of this clonotype. The CDR3 loop reads CASSMGLGGRTGELFF. The CDR3 DNA reads TGTGCCAGCAGTATGGGTTTGGGGGGCCGAACCGGGGAGCTGTTTTTT. This chain connects TRBV27 to TRBJ2-2, with D possibly called TRBD1 or TRBD2 (6 bases each). This CDR3 region has 16 residues. Germline V gene data show CDR1 as MNHEY and CDR2 as SMNVEV (reference sequence). The V end was cut by 5 bases, the J end by 5 bases, with 18 bases between.

The chain couples TRBV5-1 to TRBJ2-3; no clear D. The V and J ends lost 4 bases and 2 bases respectively, with 11 bases between them. This CDR3 contains 14 residues. Germline V gene sequence: CDR1 SGHRS, CDR2 YFSETQ. Here the CDR3 reads CASSQESATDTQYF. CDR3 in DNA: TGCGCCAGCAGCCAGGAGAGCGCCACAGATACGCAGTATTTT.

There are a few counts of this clonotype. This chain uses TRBV7-8 with TRBJ1-2, with unresolved D. The CDR3 runs 14 residues. Trimming took off 1 base at V and 4 bases at J, with 10 bases between the two ends. Germline V gene lookup returns CDR1 SGHVS and CDR2 FQNEAQ. As DNA, the CDR3 is TGTGCCAGCAGCTTAGGGGCGCAAGCCTATGGCTACACCTTC. The encoded protein is CASSLGAQAYGYTF. The full variable domain, rest sourced from reference TRBV7-8 and TRBJ1-2, is GAGVSQSPRYKVAKRGQDVALRCDPISGHVSLFWYQQALGQGPEFLTYFQNEAQLDKSGLPSDRFFAERPEGSVSTLKIQRTQQEDSAVYLCASSLGAQAYGYTFGSGTRLTVV.

This clonotype came up many times. The genes are TRBV5-1 and TRBJ2-7; TRBD1 matches at 7 bases. J lost 0 bases, V lost 0 bases, and 0 bases had no gene match. Germline V CDR1 and CDR2: SGHRS, YFSETQ. This CDR3 has 14 residues. In nucleotides, the CDR3 is TGCGCCAGCAGCTTGGACAGGGGCTCCTACGAGCAGTACTTC. This gives the protein CASSLDRGSYEQYF.

This clonotype was recorded at least ten times. The rearrangement uses TRBV3-1 and TRBJ1-1; TRBD1 aligns across 8 bases. This CDR3 is 14 amino acids long. J gave up 9 bases and V 3 bases, and 9 bases lay outside the gene matches. From germline, CDR1 is LGHDT and CDR2 YNNKEL (reference sequence). The CDR3 is CASSHRDRPLQAFF. The CDR3 bases are TGTGCCAGCAGCCACCGGGACAGGCCACTCCAAGCTTTCTTT.

This clonotype was counted a few times. As DNA, the CDR3 is TGCAGTGCTTTAAACAGGGGAGGCTATGGCTACACCTTC. This sequence encodes CSALNRGGYGYTF. The chain links TRBV20-1 to TRBJ1-2, with 7 bases aligning to TRBD1. Germline lookup yields CDR1 DFQATT and CDR2 SNEGSKA (reference sequence). V shed 5 bases and J 4 bases; nucleotides not matched to a gene: 7. The CDR3 has 13 residues.

This clonotype has a handful of counts. The J gene is TRBJ2-2, the V gene TRBV11-2; D perhaps matches TRBD1 (6 bases). Germline V lookup: CDR1 SGHAT, CDR2 FQNNGV. The CDR3 runs to 14 residues. V was clipped by 0 bases and J by 6 bases, with 8 bases between them. For the CDR3, the DNA is TGTGCCAGCAGCTTAGAGTACAGGGCCGGGGAGCTGTTTTTT. Its protein product is CASSLEYRAGELFF.

Regarding this clonotype: A read error may account for a junction end that differs from germline. The V gene is TRBV12-3 or TRBV12-4, the J gene TRBJ2-1; 10 bases align to TRBD2. The CDR3 is made up of 15 amino acids. CDR3 nucleotide sequence: TGTGCCAGCAGTTTGGTTCCTAGCGGGAGTACGGAGCAGTCCTTC. This codes for CASSLVPSGSTEQSF.

The chain carries TRBV5-8 and TRBJ1-5, with TRBD1 identical over 8 bases. J was trimmed by 11 bases and V by 0 bases; bases with no gene match: 1. This CDR3 region has 12 residues. Germline V lookup: CDR1 SGHTS, CDR2 YDEGEE. The CDR3 spells CASSLADRAQHF. CDR3 coding DNA: TGTGCCAGCAGCTTGGCGGACAGGGCCCAGCATTTT.

This chain uses TRBV12-3 or TRBV12-4 with TRBJ2-1, with 8 bases identical to TRBD2. Trimming at V came to 0 bases and at J to 9 bases, leaving 7 bases not matched to a gene. The CDR3 consists of 15 residues. The CDR3 region is CASSLAITGGGEQFF. In DNA form, the CDR3 reads TGTGCCAGCAGTTTAGCCATAACGGGAGGGGGTGAGCAGTTCTTC.

This clonotype was seen repeatedly, ten times or more. The chain has TRBV28 and TRBJ2-1, with 10 bases matching TRBD2. The CDR3 extends over 15 amino acids. Germline CDR1 MDHEN, CDR2 SYDVKM. With V trimmed by 6 bases and J by 4 bases, 6 bases remained unmatched. CDR3 DNA sequence: TGTGCCAGCAGCCAACTAGCGGGGTCTTACAATGAGCAGTTCTTC. Encoded protein: CASSQLAGSYNEQFF.